This T cell receptor beta chain was documented in a study of blood T cell repertoires in COVID-19. The method was immunoSEQ multiplex PCR; TCRdb's version includes in-frame clones alone and lacks a portion of them. The sample holds about 150,000 clones, roughly four fifths seen once. The CDR3 has 12 residues. V dropped 4 bases and J dropped 6 bases, with 7 bases sitting between them. The V gene is TRBV12-3 or TRBV12-4, the J gene TRBJ1-5; D is possibly TRBD1 (6 bases). The receptor comes from a woman aged 60-75 years with COVID-19, enrolled during active disease. Material: peripheral blood. CDR3 bases: TGTGCCAGCAGTTGGACAGTTCAGCCCCAGCATTTT. It codes for CASSWTVQPQHF.